The sequence of this TCR beta chain was determined in a study of CD8 T cells in ankylosing spondylitis. Findings and caveats of the study: Reactive arthritis synovial fluid and blood were previously reported to contain some motif variants. Significant enrichment of disease-linked clones was reported in matched ankylosing spondylitis synovial fluid. What appeared characteristic of ankylosing spondylitis blood was a TCR beta motif of fewer than ten highly homologous variants.

The CDR3 consists of 13 residues. V was pared by 9 bases and J by 0 bases, with 11 bases between. CDR1 is SNHLY and CDR2 is FYNNEI in the germline V gene. Quantitative barcoded 5'-RACE was used to prepare TCR beta libraries. TCRdb re-analysed the 5' RACE reads in MiXCR, keeping a single row per CDR3 protein. The profile shows 350,000 or so distinct CDR3 sequences, roughly 8% of them singletons. On this clonotype: Its antigen is still unknown.

The sequence was collected from a male donor with ankylosing spondylitis. The source material was blood, either unsorted or a sorted T cell fraction (not recorded which). The chain is built from TRBV2 and TRBJ1-1, with a weak D call TRBD1 (6 bases). The CDR3 nucleotides are TGTGCCAGTAACAGGGACCTGAACACTGAAGCTTTCTTT. The encoded protein is CASNRDLNTEAFF.